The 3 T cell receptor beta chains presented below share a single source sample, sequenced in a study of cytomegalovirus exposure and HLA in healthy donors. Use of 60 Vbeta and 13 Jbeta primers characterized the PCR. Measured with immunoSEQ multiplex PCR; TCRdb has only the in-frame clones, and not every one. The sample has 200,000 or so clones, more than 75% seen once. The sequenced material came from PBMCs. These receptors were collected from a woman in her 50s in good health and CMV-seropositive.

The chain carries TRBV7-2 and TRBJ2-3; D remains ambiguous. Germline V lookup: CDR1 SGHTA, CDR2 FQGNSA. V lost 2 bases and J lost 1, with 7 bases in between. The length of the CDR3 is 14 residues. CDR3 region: CASSLWAGTDTQYF. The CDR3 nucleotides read TGTGCCAGCAGCTTATGGGCAGGCACAGATACGCAGTATTTT.

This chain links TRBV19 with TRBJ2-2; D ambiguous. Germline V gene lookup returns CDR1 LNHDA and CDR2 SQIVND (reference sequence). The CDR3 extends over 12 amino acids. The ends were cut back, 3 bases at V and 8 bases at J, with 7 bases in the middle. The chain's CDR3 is CASSIKEGELFF. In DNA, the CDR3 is TGTGCCAGTAGTATCAAAGAGGGGGAGCTGTTTTTT.

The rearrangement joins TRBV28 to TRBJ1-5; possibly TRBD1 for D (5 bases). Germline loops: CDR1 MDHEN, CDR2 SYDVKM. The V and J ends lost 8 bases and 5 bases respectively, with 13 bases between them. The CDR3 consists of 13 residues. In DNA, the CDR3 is TGTGCCAGCGGCGGGGGTCAGGATCAGCCCCAGCATTTT. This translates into CASGGGQDQPQHF. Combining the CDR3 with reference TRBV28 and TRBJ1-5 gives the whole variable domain DVKVTQSSRYLVKRTGEKVFLECVQDMDHENMFWYRQDPGLGLRLIYFSYDVKMKEKGDIPEGYSVSREKKERFSLILESASTNQTSMYLCASGGGQDQPQHFGDGTRLSIL.